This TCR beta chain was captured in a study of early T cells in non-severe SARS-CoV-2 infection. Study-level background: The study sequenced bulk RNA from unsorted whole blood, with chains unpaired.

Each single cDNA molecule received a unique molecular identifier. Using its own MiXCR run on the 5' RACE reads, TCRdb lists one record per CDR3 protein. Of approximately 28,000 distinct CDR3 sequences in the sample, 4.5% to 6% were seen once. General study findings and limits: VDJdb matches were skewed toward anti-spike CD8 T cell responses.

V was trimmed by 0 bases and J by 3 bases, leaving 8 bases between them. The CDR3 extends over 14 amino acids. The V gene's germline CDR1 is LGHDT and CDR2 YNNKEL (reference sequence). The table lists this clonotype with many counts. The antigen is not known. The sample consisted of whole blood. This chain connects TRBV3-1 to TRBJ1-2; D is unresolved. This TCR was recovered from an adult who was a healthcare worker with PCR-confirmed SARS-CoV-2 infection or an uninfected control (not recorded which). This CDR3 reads CASSQDSPHYGYTF. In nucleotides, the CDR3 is TGTGCCAGCAGCCAAGACAGTCCCCACTATGGCTACACCTTC.